This T cell receptor beta chain came from a study of T cell repertoires in cytomegalovirus infection. Across the study: A matching HLA type, together with CMV infection, was signaled by public TCR beta signatures.

This clonotype was counted only a few times. No antigen is known for it. MiXCR, applied by TCRdb to the reads, yields one record per CDR3 protein. The repertoire includes around 450,000 distinct CDR3 sequences, approximately 32% of them detected once, and about 13% sits in the top ten. Findings of the study overall: Dominant in the ex vivo response were TCR beta clonotypes restricted by HLA-C and specific for CMV. Cumulative public TCR beta family frequency identified CMV carriers with the relevant HLA.

After removal of 3 bases from V and 3 bases from J, the junction contained 1 base not matched to a gene. Per germline, CDR1 SGHAT and CDR2 FQNNGV. CDR3 length: 13 amino acids. Input material: PBMCs. The V call is TRBV11-2, the J call TRBJ2-7, with 8 bases lining up with TRBD1. The TCR comes from a human donor in good health (CMV status not recorded). Some clones in this sample may be carry-over from other donors' samples. The CDR3 bases are TGTGCCAGCAGCTTGGACAGGGTCTACGAGCAGTACTTC. Protein: CASSLDRVYEQYF.